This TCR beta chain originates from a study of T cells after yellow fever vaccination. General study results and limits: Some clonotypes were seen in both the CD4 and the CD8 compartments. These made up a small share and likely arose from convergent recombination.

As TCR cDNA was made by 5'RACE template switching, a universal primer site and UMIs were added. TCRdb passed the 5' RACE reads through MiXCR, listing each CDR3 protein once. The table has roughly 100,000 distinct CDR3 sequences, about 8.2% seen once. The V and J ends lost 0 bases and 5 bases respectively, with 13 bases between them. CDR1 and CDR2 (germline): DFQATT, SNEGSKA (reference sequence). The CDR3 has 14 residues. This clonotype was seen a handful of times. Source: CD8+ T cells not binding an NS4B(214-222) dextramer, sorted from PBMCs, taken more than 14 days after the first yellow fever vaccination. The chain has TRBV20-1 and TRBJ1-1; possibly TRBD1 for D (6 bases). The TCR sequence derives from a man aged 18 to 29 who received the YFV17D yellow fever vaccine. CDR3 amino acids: CSARDEVGGTEAFF. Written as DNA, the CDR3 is TGCAGTGCTAGAGATGAGGTAGGGGGAACTGAAGCTTTCTTT.